This passage covers 25 T cell receptor beta chains from one sample sequenced in a study of OX40 agonist ivuxolimab in advanced cancers. Clones were read by immunoSEQ multiplex PCR, and TCRdb kept only the in-frame ones, dropping some. This sample has tens of thousands of clones, with roughly 82% found just once. The starting material was CD4+ or CD8+ T cells sorted from blood, obtained in a trial of the OX40 agonist ivuxolimab. The origin of the receptors is an adult with an advanced solid tumor such as melanoma, head and neck, liver or kidney cancer.

This clone was found once. The chain combines TRBV4-2 with TRBJ2-3; D possibly corresponds to TRBD2 (7 bases). The V gene lost 4 bases and the J gene lost 4 bases, with 18 bases spanning the gap. The V gene's germline CDR1 is LGHNA and CDR2 YNFKEQ. This CDR3 has 16 amino acids. The CDR3 DNA reads TGTGCCAGCAGCCTTACCGGGGGGACATCCCCAGATACGCAGTATTTT. Protein: CASSLTGGTSPDTQYF.

This sequence joins TRBV2 and TRBJ1-5; 7 positions match TRBD1. CDR3 length: 16 amino acids. Germline lookup yields CDR1 SNHLY and CDR2 FYNNEI. V shed 2 bases, J shed 12 bases, and the junction held 16 bases outside the gene matches. The CDR3 DNA sequence: TGTGCCAGCAGTGAACGGGACAGCCGCTTTGAAATAGACCAGCATTTT. It translates to CASSERDSRFEIDQHF.

The V call is TRBV7-2, the J call TRBJ2-1; D uncertain. CDR3 size: 14 residues. Per the germline V gene, CDR1 is SGHTA and CDR2 is FQGNSA. Trimming cost V 1 base and J 7 bases, with 11 bases left between them. DNA for the CDR3: TGTGCCAGCAGCTTAGGGGCTATCCTGAATGAGCAGTTCTTC. This translates into CASSLGAILNEQFF.

The rearrangement joins TRBV2 to TRBJ2-2; D is possibly TRBD2 (6 bases). This CDR3 spans 15 amino acids. Germline loops: CDR1 SNHLY, CDR2 FYNNEI. Trimming cost V 2 bases and J 6 bases, with 13 bases left between them. The CDR3 region is CASSEFPGVAGELFF. CDR3 coding DNA: TGTGCCAGCAGTGAATTTCCGGGGGTGGCCGGGGAGCTGTTTTTT. Variable domain in full (rest from reference TRBV2 and TRBJ2-2): EPEVTQTPSHQVTQMGQEVILRCVPISNHLYFYWYRQILGQKVEFLVSFYNNEISEKSEIFDDQFSVERPDGSNFTLKIRSTKLEDSAMYFCASSEFPGVAGELFFGEGSRLTVL.

This clone has a handful of counts. The V and J genes are TRBV6-1 and TRBJ1-5; D not certain. Trimming removed 0 bases at V and 7 bases at J, with 10 bases between. Per germline, CDR1 MNHNS and CDR2 SASEGT. The length of the CDR3 is 14 residues. For the CDR3, the DNA is TGTGCCAGCAGTGAAGCAAGTGATGGACAGCCCCAGCATTTT. Translation gives CASSEASDGQPQHF.

The J gene is TRBJ2-2, the V gene TRBV5-4; TRBD2 matches at 8 bases. Germline V CDR1 and CDR2: SGHNT, YYREEE (reference sequence). The junction had 4 bases not matched to a gene; V was cut back by 1 base and J by 2 bases. The CDR3 spans 16 residues. CDR3: CASSLSAGGNTGELFF. Here the CDR3 DNA reads TGTGCCAGCAGCTTGAGTGCGGGGGGCAACACCGGGGAGCTGTTTTTT. Together with reference TRBV5-4 and TRBJ2-2, the CDR3 gives the full variable domain: ETGVTQSPTHLIKTRGQQVTLRCSSQSGHNTVSWYQQALGQGPQFIFQYYREEENGRGNFPPRFSGLQFPNYSSELNVNALELDDSALYLCASSLSAGGNTGELFFGEGSRLTVL.

V and J are TRBV10-2 and TRBJ1-4; D is uncertain. Germline-derived CDR1 and CDR2 are WSHSY and SAAADI. V lost 0 bases to trimming and J lost 7 bases, with 12 bases between them. CDR3 size: 15 residues. CDR3 sequence reads: CASSESMVGSEKLFF. The CDR3 region has the DNA TGCGCCAGCAGTGAGTCGATGGTTGGAAGTGAAAAACTGTTTTTT.

The chain uses TRBV9 and TRBJ1-2; 7 bases map to TRBD1. V lost 4 bases and J lost 5; bases outside the gene matches: 5. This CDR3 spans 13 amino acids. Germline CDR1 is SGDLS and CDR2 is YYNGEE. The CDR3 nucleotides read TGTGCCAGCAGCCCCGGGACAGTTTATGGCTACACCTTC. As protein: CASSPGTVYGYTF.

This clone showed up just a few times. This chain joins TRBV6-5 and TRBJ2-3; D remains ambiguous. The V gene's germline CDR1 is MNHEY and CDR2 SVGAGI. Trimming shortened V by 2 bases and J by 11 bases, and 14 bases separated the two germline ends. CDR3 length: 13 amino acids. DNA of the CDR3: TGTGCCAGCAGTTACGCCTTTCGCGACATGCAGTATTTT. This translates into CASSYAFRDMQYF.

This chain connects TRBV12-5 to TRBJ2-3; TRBD1 matches at 7 bases. The CDR3 has 16 amino acids. With V trimmed by 3 bases and J by 2 bases, 8 bases remained unmatched. Germline V gives CDR1 LGHNT, CDR2 FRNRAP. The CDR3 loop is CASGLGTVSPTDTQYF. The CDR3, as DNA: TGTGCTAGTGGTTTAGGGACAGTCTCTCCCACAGATACGCAGTATTTT. Together with reference TRBV12-5 and TRBJ2-3, the CDR3 gives the full variable domain: DARVTQTPRHKVTEMGQEVTMRCQPILGHNTVFWYRQTMMQGLELLAYFRNRAPLDDSGMPKDRFSAEMPDATLATLKIQPSEPRDSAVYFCASGLGTVSPTDTQYFGPGTRLTVL.

The genes are TRBV19 and TRBJ1-1, with D maybe TRBD1 (5 bases). CDR1 LNHDA and CDR2 SQIVND come from the germline V gene (reference sequence). The V gene lost 6 bases and the J gene lost 0 bases, with 11 bases spanning the gap. This CDR3 has 14 amino acids. The CDR3 reads CASSAGALNTEAFF. The CDR3 DNA reads TGTGCCAGTAGCGCCGGGGCCCTGAACACTGAAGCTTTCTTT.

The CDR3 spells CASSWGVGNSYEQYF. Written as DNA, the CDR3 is TGTGCCAGCAGCTGGGGAGTTGGAAATTCCTACGAGCAGTACTTC. The rearrangement uses TRBV7-2 and TRBJ2-7, with a weak D call TRBD2 (5 bases). Trimming cost V 4 bases and J 1 base, with 14 bases left between them. This CDR3 spans 15 amino acids. Germline V gene data show CDR1 as SGHTA and CDR2 as FQGNSA.

This chain links TRBV5-4 with TRBJ2-6; D gene ambiguous. CDR1 and CDR2 (germline): SGHNT, YYREEE (reference sequence). Trimming left V 4 bases short and J 6 bases short, with 14 bases between. The CDR3 runs 15 residues. CDR3 sequence: CASSQSDLEANVLTF. The DNA of the CDR3 is TGTGCCAGCAGCCAGTCCGATCTGGAGGCCAACGTCCTGACTTTC.

The gene calls are TRBV4-2 and TRBJ1-4; perhaps TRBD1 as D (6 bases). Looked up from germline, CDR1 is LGHNA and CDR2 is YNFKEQ. The CDR3 spans 15 residues. Trimming stripped 5 bases from V and 4 bases from J, with 14 bases between. The CDR3 region has the DNA TGTGCCAGCAGCTTGGGGGGCATGGGTAATGAAAAACTGTTTTTT. Residues: CASSLGGMGNEKLFF.

The chain links TRBV7-8 to TRBJ1-2, with D uncertain. With 1 base removed from V and 8 bases from J, the gap between germline ends came to 8 bases. The CDR3 has 12 residues. Germline assignment: CDR1 SGHVS and CDR2 FQNEAQ. CDR3 bases: TGTGCCAGCAGCTTAGTTGGGGAAGGCTACACCTTC. This codes for CASSLVGEGYTF. Drawing the rest from reference TRBV7-8 and TRBJ1-2, the complete variable domain is GAGVSQSPRYKVAKRGQDVALRCDPISGHVSLFWYQQALGQGPEFLTYFQNEAQLDKSGLPSDRFFAERPEGSVSTLKIQRTQQEDSAVYLCASSLVGEGYTFGSGTRLTVV.

J is TRBJ1-4 and V is TRBV18; maybe TRBD1 (6 bases). The CDR3 contains 15 residues. Trimming removed 5 bases at V and 1 base at J, with 11 bases between. Germline loops: CDR1 KGHSH, CDR2 LQKENI. CDR3 in amino acids: CASSYTQGTNEKLFF. As DNA, the CDR3 is TGTGCCAGCTCATACACACAGGGAACTAATGAAAAACTGTTTTTT.

This chain connects TRBV19 to TRBJ1-4; D remains ambiguous. V dropped 7 bases and J dropped 10 bases, with 22 bases sitting between them. The CDR3 extends over 15 amino acids. Germline CDR1 and CDR2: LNHDA and SQIVND (reference sequence). The chain's CDR3 is CASTSASAGVVKLFF. In DNA form, the CDR3 reads TGTGCCAGTACCTCGGCTAGTGCGGGAGTCGTAAAACTGTTTTTT.

The rearrangement links TRBV27 to TRBJ2-7; maybe TRBD2 (6 bases). V lost 4 bases and J lost 3, with 13 bases in between. Germline V gene data show CDR1 as MNHEY and CDR2 as SMNVEV (reference sequence). This CDR3 contains 14 residues. CDR3 in amino acids: CASSSQGGIYEQYF. The CDR3 DNA reads TGTGCCAGCAGTTCCCAGGGAGGTATCTACGAGCAGTACTTC.

The gene calls are TRBV2 and TRBJ1-5; 8 nucleotides match TRBD1. The CDR3 runs to 15 residues. Germline-derived CDR1 and CDR2 are SNHLY and FYNNEI. V shed 5 bases and J 4 bases; nucleotides not matched to a gene: 7. CDR3 residues: CASSSQGVNNQPQHF. In nucleotides, the CDR3 is TGTGCCAGCAGTTCACAGGGGGTGAATAATCAGCCCCAGCATTTT.

The V call is TRBV6-1, the J call TRBJ1-1; weak D call: TRBD1 (6 bases). Trimming took off 6 bases at V and 3 bases at J, with 14 bases between the two ends. The CDR3 is made up of 14 amino acids. Germline V gives CDR1 MNHNS, CDR2 SASEGT. CDR3 in DNA: TGTGCCAGCAGGGGGGGCAGAGGTTACACTGAAGCTTTCTTT. Translating it yields CASRGGRGYTEAFF.

This chain joins TRBV7-3 and TRBJ1-1; tentative D call: TRBD1 (5 bases). CDR1 is SGHTA and CDR2 is FQGTGA in the germline V gene. The CDR3 loop spans 15 amino acids. Trimming stripped 3 bases from V and 0 bases from J, with 11 bases between. CDR3 nucleotide sequence: TGTGCCAGCAGCTTCGGGACGGAGGTGAACACTGAAGCTTTCTTT. Protein product: CASSFGTEVNTEAFF.

V gene TRBV6-5 combines with J gene TRBJ1-2; D is undetermined. The CDR3 is 12 amino acids. Germline CDR1 is MNHEY and CDR2 is SVGAGI. V lost 4 bases and J 7 bases, leaving 10 bases between the germline ends. The CDR3 is CASSLGSGGYTF. The CDR3 DNA follows: TGTGCCAGCAGTTTAGGGTCGGGTGGCTACACCTTC.

The J gene is TRBJ2-1, the V gene TRBV10-3, with TRBD2 matching over 10 bases. Germline V gene lookup returns CDR1 ENHRY and CDR2 SYGVKD. The CDR3 has 15 residues. The trim removed 6 bases at V and 4 bases at J, leaving 6 bases unmatched. The chain's CDR3 is CAISPGLAIYNEQFF. CDR3 DNA: TGTGCCATCAGCCCGGGACTAGCGATATACAATGAGCAGTTCTTC.

This sequence joins TRBV9 and TRBJ2-1, with 11 bases identical to TRBD1. V shed 4 bases, J shed 7 bases, and the junction held 7 bases outside the gene matches. Germline V gives CDR1 SGDLS, CDR2 YYNGEE. The CDR3 length is 15 residues. In DNA, the CDR3 is TGTGCCAGCAGCCCGGGGACAGGGGGATGGAATGAGCAGTTCTTC. Translated, it gives CASSPGTGGWNEQFF.

The chain carries TRBV19 and TRBJ2-2; D may be TRBD1 (5 bases). The germline gives CDR1 LNHDA, CDR2 SQIVND (reference sequence). CDR3 length equals 15 residues. Trimming left V 3 bases short and J 0 bases short, with 8 bases between. The CDR3: CASSIGHTNTGELFF. DNA for the CDR3: TGTGCCAGTAGTATCGGACACACGAACACCGGGGAGCTGTTTTTT.